The T cell receptor (beta chain) described here comes from a study of T cell changes during pregnancy in multiple sclerosis. J lost 5 bases, V lost 0 bases, and 0 bases had no gene match. This CDR3 is built from 13 residues. From germline, CDR1 is MNHEY and CDR2 SVGAGI. Profiling relied on immunoSEQ multiplex PCR, and the TCRdb table lists in-frame clones only, not all of them. Of around 100,000 clones in the sample, around 93% are singletons; the top ten hold around 1.8%. The V call is TRBV6-5, the J call TRBJ1-1; 7 positions agree with TRBD1. The sequence was obtained from a female donor with multiple sclerosis, enrolled in a pregnancy study. This sample comprised peripheral blood, obtained after pregnancy. CDR3 protein: CASSYSTGTEAFF. The CDR3 DNA reads as TGTGCCAGCAGTTACTCGACAGGGACTGAAGCTTTCTTT.